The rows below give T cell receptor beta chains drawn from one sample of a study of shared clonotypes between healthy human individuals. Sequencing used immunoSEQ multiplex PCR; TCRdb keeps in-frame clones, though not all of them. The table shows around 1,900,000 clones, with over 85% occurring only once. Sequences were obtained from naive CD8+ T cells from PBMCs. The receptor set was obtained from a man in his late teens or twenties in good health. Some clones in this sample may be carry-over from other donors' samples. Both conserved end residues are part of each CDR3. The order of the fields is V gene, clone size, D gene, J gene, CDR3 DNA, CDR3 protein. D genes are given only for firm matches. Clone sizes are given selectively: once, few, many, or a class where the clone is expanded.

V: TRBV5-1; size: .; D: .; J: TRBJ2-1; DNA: TGCGCCAGCAGCTTGGTTGGGGGAGTCTCCTACAATGAGCAGTTCTTC; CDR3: CASSLVGGVSYNEQFF
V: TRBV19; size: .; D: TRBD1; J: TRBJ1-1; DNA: TGTGCCAGTAGTATAGATCTATTGGGACAGGGACTAATGAACACTGAAGCTTTCTTT; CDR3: CASSIDLLGQGLMNTEAFF
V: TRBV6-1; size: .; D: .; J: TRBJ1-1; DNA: TGTGCCAGCAGTGATAACGCGGCCATGAACACTGAAGCTTTCTTT; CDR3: CASSDNAAMNTEAFF
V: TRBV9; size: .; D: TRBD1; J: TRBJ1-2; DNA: TGTGCCAGCAGCGCAGGGGGTCTTAACTATGGCTACACCTTC; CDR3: CASSAGGLNYGYTF
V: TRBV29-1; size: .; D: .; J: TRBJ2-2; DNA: TGCAGCGCCCTATTAGAGTCCCCGGGGTTCGTCGGGGAGCTGTTTTTT; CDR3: CSALLESPGFVGELFF
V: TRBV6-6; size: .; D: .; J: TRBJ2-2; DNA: TGTGCCAGCAGTTCCCCCGGGACCAAATCCGGGGAGCTGTTTTTT; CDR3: CASSSPGTKSGELFF
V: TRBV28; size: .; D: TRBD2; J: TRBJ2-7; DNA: TGTGCCAGCAGTTCAGCGGGAGGTACCTACGAGCAGTACTTC; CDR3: CASSSAGGTYEQYF
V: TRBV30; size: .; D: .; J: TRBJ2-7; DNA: TGTGCCTGGAGTGTACTTAGGGGGGTGGAGCAGTACTTC; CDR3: CAWSVLRGVEQYF
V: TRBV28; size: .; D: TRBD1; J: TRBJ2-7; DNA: TGTGCCAGCAACCTAGGGTCGAACAGGGGCTCCTACGAGCAGTACTTC; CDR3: CASNLGSNRGSYEQYF
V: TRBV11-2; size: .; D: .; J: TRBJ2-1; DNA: TGTGCCAGCAGCTTAGGGTGGCTAGCGCCATACAATGAGCAGTTCTTC; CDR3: CASSLGWLAPYNEQFF
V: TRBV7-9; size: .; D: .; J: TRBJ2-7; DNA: TGTGCCAGCAGCAACCAATCCGGGGGCGCCTACGAGCAGTACTTC; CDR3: CASSNQSGGAYEQYF
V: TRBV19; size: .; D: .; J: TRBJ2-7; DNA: TGTGCCAGTAGTAGTGGAGGCCGGGGATACGAGCAGTACTTC; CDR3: CASSSGGRGYEQYF
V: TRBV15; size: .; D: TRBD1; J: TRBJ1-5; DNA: TGTGCCACCAGCACCGGGACAGGGCATCAGCCCCAGCATTTT; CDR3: CATSTGTGHQPQHF
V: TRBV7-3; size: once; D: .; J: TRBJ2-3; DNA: TGTGCCAGCAGCTTAGAAGGGGGGAGCCTACTCACAGATACGCAGTATTTT; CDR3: CASSLEGGSLLTDTQYF
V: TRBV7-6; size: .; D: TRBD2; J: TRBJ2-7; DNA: TGTGCCAGCAGCCCACGGACTAGCGGGAGTAAAGACGAGCAGTACTTC; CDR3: CASSPRTSGSKDEQYF
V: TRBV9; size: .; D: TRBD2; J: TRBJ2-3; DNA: TGTGCCAGCAGCCGGTCCTTCGGGGACTATATCACAGATACGCAGTATTTT; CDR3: CASSRSFGDYITDTQYF
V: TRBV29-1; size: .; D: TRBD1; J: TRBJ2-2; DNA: TGCAGCGCTGGACAGGGGCGGCTGATAAGCACCGGGGAGCTGTTTTTT; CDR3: CSAGQGRLISTGELFF
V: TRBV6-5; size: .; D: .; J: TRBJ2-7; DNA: TGTGCCAGCACTAAGTCGGGGGACACCCACTACGAGCAGTACTTC; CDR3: CASTKSGDTHYEQYF
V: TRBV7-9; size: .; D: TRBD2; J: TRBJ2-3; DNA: TGTGCCAGCAGCTTGTTGGGGGGAGGGAGCACAGATACGCAGTATTTT; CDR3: CASSLLGGGSTDTQYF
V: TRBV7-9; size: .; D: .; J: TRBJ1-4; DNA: TGTGCCAGCAGCTTATATCCAGCAGGAGGAAAACTGTTTTTT; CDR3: CASSLYPAGGKLFF
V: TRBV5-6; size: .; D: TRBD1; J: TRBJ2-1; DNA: TGTGCCAGCAGCACATCGTTGGGGACAGTATACAATGAGCAGTTCTTC; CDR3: CASSTSLGTVYNEQFF
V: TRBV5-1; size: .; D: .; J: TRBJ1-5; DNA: TGCGCCAGCAGCTTGGACGGTTCAGGTCAGCCCCAGCATTTT; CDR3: CASSLDGSGQPQHF
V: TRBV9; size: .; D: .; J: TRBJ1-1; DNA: TGTGCCAGCAGCGTAGGGATTGGGGATTTGGGCACTGAAGCTTTCTTT; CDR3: CASSVGIGDLGTEAFF
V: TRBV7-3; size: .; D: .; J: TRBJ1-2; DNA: TGTGCCAGCAGCGTAGATCGGAGAGGCTATGGCTACACCTTC; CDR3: CASSVDRRGYGYTF
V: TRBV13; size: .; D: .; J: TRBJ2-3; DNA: TGTGCCAGCAGCTTAGTAGAGAGCACAGATACGCAGTATTTT; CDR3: CASSLVESTDTQYF
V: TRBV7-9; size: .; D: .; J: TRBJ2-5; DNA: TGTGCCAGCAGCTCAGGGGAGTCAGGCGAGGGGTACTTC; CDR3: CASSSGESGEGYF
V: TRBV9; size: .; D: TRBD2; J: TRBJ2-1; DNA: TGTGCCAGCAGCTCTAACAGGGCACTAGCGGGAGGGCCGGGGATCAATGAGCAGTTCTTC; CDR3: CASSSNRALAGGPGINEQFF
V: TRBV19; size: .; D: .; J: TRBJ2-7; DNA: TGTGCCAGTAGTCCGGGGCTGGAGGGTGGCGGGATCTACGAGCAGTACTTC; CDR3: CASSPGLEGGGIYEQYF
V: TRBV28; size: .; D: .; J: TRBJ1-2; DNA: TGTGCCAGCAGTTTCGGAGGCAGTCTCTATGGCTACACCTTC; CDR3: CASSFGGSLYGYTF
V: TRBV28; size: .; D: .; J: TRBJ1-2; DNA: TGTGCCAGCAGTCCCAGACAGAAGGCGGATGGCTACACCTTC; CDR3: CASSPRQKADGYTF
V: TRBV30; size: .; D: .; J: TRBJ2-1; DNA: TGTGCCTGGAGTTTCACCGGGAATGAGCAGTTCTTC; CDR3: CAWSFTGNEQFF
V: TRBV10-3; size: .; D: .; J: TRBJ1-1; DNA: TGTGCCATCAGTGCTTGGCAGGCGGGCACTGAAGCTTTCTTT; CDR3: CAISAWQAGTEAFF
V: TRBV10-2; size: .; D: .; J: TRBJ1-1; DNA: TGCGCCAGCAGGCCCCTGAATTTGTTGGAAGCTTTCTTT; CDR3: CASRPLNLLEAFF
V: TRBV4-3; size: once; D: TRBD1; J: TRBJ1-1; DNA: TGCGCCAGCAGCCGCCTGACAGGGGGCACTGAAGCTTTCTTT; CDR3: CASSRLTGGTEAFF
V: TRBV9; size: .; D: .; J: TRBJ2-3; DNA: TGTGCCAGCAGCGTAGGGGGACAATGGGAAGATACGCAGTATTTT; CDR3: CASSVGGQWEDTQYF
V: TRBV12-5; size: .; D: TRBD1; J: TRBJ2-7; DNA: TGTGCTAGTGGGTGGGACAGGGGCCACGAGCAGTACTTC; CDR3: CASGWDRGHEQYF
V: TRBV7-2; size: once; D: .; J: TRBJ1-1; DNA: TGTGCCAGCAGCTTAGAAGGGCAGGACCTGGGAGCTTTCTTT; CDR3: CASSLEGQDLGAFF
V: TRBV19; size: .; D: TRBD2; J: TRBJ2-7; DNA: TGTGCCAGTAGTATAGTGCGGGGGAACGAGCAGTACTTC; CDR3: CASSIVRGNEQYF
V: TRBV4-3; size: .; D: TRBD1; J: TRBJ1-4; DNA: TGCGCCAGCAGCCAAGGGTATAGGACAGGGTTTCACGAAAATGAAAAACTGTTTTTT; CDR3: CASSQGYRTGFHENEKLFF
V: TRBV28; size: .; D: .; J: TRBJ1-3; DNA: TGTGCCAGCAGTTTCCGACTGGACTCTGGAAACACCATATATTTT; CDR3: CASSFRLDSGNTIYF
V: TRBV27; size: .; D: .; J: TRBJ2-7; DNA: TGTGCCAGCAGTTGGGGCAATTCCTACGAGCAGTACTTC; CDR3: CASSWGNSYEQYF
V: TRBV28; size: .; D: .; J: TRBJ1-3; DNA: TGTGCCAGCAGTTCCCGCCTGGTGGGGTCCTCTGGAAACACCATATATTTT; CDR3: CASSSRLVGSSGNTIYF
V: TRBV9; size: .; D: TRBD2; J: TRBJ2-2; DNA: TGTGCCAGCAGCGGGGGAGGGCTTGCCGGGGAGCTGTTTTTT; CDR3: CASSGGGLAGELFF
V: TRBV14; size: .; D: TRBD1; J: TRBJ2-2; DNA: TGTGCCAGCAGCCATGCTTGGCAGGGGGTCCCCGGGGAGCTGTTTTTT; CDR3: CASSHAWQGVPGELFF